This TCR beta chain is from a study of cytotoxic CD8 clonotypes in ibrutinib-treated CLL. The CDR3 contains 16 residues. V dropped 3 bases and J dropped 4 bases, with 16 bases sitting between them. CDR1 SGHVS and CDR2 FQNEAQ come from the germline V gene. Generated by immunoSEQ multiplex PCR, the TCRdb table keeps only in-frame clones and is missing some. The sample yields tens of thousands of clones, around 84% seen once. The chain couples TRBV7-8 to TRBJ1-5; D is possibly TRBD1 (5 bases). This TCR came from a human donor with chronic lymphocytic leukemia. The sequences come from PBMCs, collected at disease progression, from a patient treated with ibrutinib. CDR3 loop: CASSFLAAGYNQPQHF. CDR3 bases: TGTGCCAGCAGCTTCTTAGCGGCAGGGTATAATCAGCCCCAGCATTTT. The variable domain in full, with the rest retrieved from reference TRBV7-8 and TRBJ1-5, is GAGVSQSPRYKVAKRGQDVALRCDPISGHVSLFWYQQALGQGPEFLTYFQNEAQLDKSGLPSDRFFAERPEGSVSTLKIQRTQQEDSAVYLCASSFLAAGYNQPQHFGDGTRLSIL.